This record covers a single TCR beta chain. The data were taken from a study of blood T cell repertoires in COVID-19. Study at large: Italy, Spain and the United States were the sources of the convalescent and acute COVID-19 samples. In each case, the material was cDNA or gDNA derived from T cells, B-cell-depleted T cells, or PBMCs.

In the authors' workflow: Amplification from reference gene primers served as the basis for estimated nucleated cell counts. Data came from immunoSEQ multiplex PCR; TCRdb stores just in-frame clones and leaves some out. Clone size and V and J calls were adopted from that table, with D and trimming inferred from the DNA. The sample contains about 200,000 clones, 90% of which appear only once. The clonotype was recovered from a man aged 50-59 years with acute or convalescent COVID-19. Sequencing input: peripheral blood.

Here the CDR3 DNA reads TGTGCCAGCGGAGGGACTAGCGGGAGTTATGAGCAGTTCTTC. The encoded protein is CASGGTSGSYEQFF. This chain joins TRBV7-9 and TRBJ2-1; 14 nucleotides agree with TRBD2. The length of the CDR3 is 14 residues. In germline, CDR1 is SEHNR, CDR2 FQNEAQ (reference sequence). Trimming cost V 8 bases and J 8 bases; bases outside gene matches: 5.